These 32 T cell receptor beta chains share one sample of origin, sequenced in a study of blood T cells in healthy people across ages. A J-beta primer mix and a sample-barcoded 5' primer were used in a second PCR of roughly 7 to 12 cycles. TCRdb re-called the 5' RACE reads through MiXCR, storing one row per CDR3 protein. The sample holds 1.6 million or so distinct CDR3 sequences; about 32% are singletons and the top ten take roughly 12%. The sample consisted of blood. Every receptor here comes from a woman aged 30 to 39 in good health.

A few counts support this clonotype. The chain uses TRBV25-1 and TRBJ1-2; D is perhaps TRBD1 (5 bases). Germline values: CDR1 MGHDK, CDR2 SYGVNS. V shed 7 bases and J shed 8 bases, with 14 bases lying between them. The CDR3 is made up of 12 amino acids. The CDR3 reads CASMGQVYGYTF. The CDR3 bases are TGTGCCAGCATGGGGCAGGTCTACGGCTACACCTTC.

The sample holds a few counts of this clonotype. The chain has TRBV9 and TRBJ2-5; D is perhaps TRBD2 (6 bases). CDR1 and CDR2 (germline): SGDLS, YYNGEE. Between the trimmed V and J ends, which lost 3 bases and 3 bases, there was a span of 15 bases. CDR3 size: 15 residues. The CDR3 is CASSEGRGTEETQYF. CDR3 bases: TGTGCCAGCAGCGAGGGCCGGGGGACGGAAGAGACCCAGTACTTC. The full variable domain, with the rest looked up from reference TRBV9 and TRBJ2-5, is DSGVTQTPKHLITATGQRVTLRCSPRSGDLSVYWYQQSLDQGLQFLIQYYNGEERAKGNILERFSAQQFPDLHSELNLSSLELGDSALYFCASSEGRGTEETQYFGPGTRLLVL.

V and J are TRBV6-1 and TRBJ2-1, with a possible D match to TRBD2 (5 bases). The V end lost 6 bases, the J end lost 10 bases, and 19 bases lay between the germline ends. Germline V gene lookup returns CDR1 MNHNS and CDR2 SASEGT. CDR3 size: 14 residues. CDR3 amino acids: CASSAEGLGSEQFF. DNA for the CDR3: TGTGCCAGCAGCGCAGAAGGGTTGGGGAGCGAGCAGTTCTTC.

The V call is TRBV7-8, the J call TRBJ2-3; the D gene is possibly TRBD1 (5 bases). With 1 base removed from V and 2 bases from J, the gap between germline ends came to 13 bases. The CDR3 contains 16 residues. CDR1 SGHVS and CDR2 FQNEAQ come from the germline V gene. The CDR3, as DNA: TGTGCCAGCAGCTTAGTTCAGGACACCTACACAGATACGCAGTATTTT. This translates into CASSLVQDTYTDTQYF.

The table lists this clonotype with a few counts. The chain is built from TRBV20-1 and TRBJ2-7, with D perhaps being TRBD1 or TRBD2 (5 bases each). V gave up 3 bases and J gave up 0 bases, with 12 bases separating them. Per the germline V gene, CDR1 is DFQATT and CDR2 is SNEGSKA (reference sequence). CDR3 length equals 14 residues. The CDR3 loop reads CSARGTENSYEQYF. DNA for the CDR3: TGCAGTGCTAGGGGGACGGAGAACTCCTACGAGCAGTACTTC.

At least ten counts were recorded for this clonotype. The chain uses TRBV6-6 and TRBJ2-7; D uncertain. Trimming removed 6 bases from V and 0 bases from J, with 12 bases in between. This CDR3 is 14 amino acids long. Germline values: CDR1 MNHNY, CDR2 SVGAGI (reference sequence). This chain's CDR3 is CASSLTPLSYEQYF. The CDR3 DNA sequence: TGTGCCAGCAGCTTAACTCCGCTCTCCTACGAGCAGTACTTC.

The CDR3 DNA reads TGTGCCAGCAGTTACTCGCTCCGACAGGGAAAAGAGACCCAGTACTTC. It is translated as CASSYSLRQGKETQYF. The chain is built from TRBV6-5 and TRBJ2-5; TRBD1 aligns across 7 bases. The CDR3 runs to 16 residues. CDR1 and CDR2 (germline): MNHEY, SVGAGI. Trimming at V came to 0 bases and at J to 3 bases, leaving 7 bases not matched to a gene.

This clonotype appeared a few times. The genes are TRBV20-1 and TRBJ2-5; no firm D call. Germline V gene lookup returns CDR1 DFQATT and CDR2 SNEGSKA (reference sequence). The CDR3 is made up of 15 amino acids. Trimming left V 1 base short and J 6 bases short, with 18 bases between. CDR3 coding DNA: TGCAGTGCTAGAGGGCCCAGGCTAGACGGAAAGACCCAGTACTTC. Translated: CSARGPRLDGKTQYF.

This clonotype was counted ten times or more. The chain combines TRBV3-1 with TRBJ2-5; D is undetermined. This CDR3 comprises 11 residues. Trimming stripped 3 bases from V and 5 bases from J, with 4 bases between. CDR1 and CDR2 (germline): LGHDT, YNNKEL (reference sequence). DNA for the CDR3: TGTGCCAGCAGCCACAGCGAGACCCAGTACTTC. As protein: CASSHSETQYF.

The V and J genes are TRBV29-1 and TRBJ2-7, with 14 bases fitting TRBD2. In germline, CDR1 is SQVTM, CDR2 ANQGSEA. V lost 0 bases to trimming and J lost 12 bases; unmatched junction nucleotides: 13. The CDR3 runs 16 residues. The CDR3 nucleotides read TGCAGCGTTGAAGATAAGGGACTAGCGGGAGAAGAGGCCCTGTACTTC. The encoded protein is CSVEDKGLAGEEALYF.

The chain has TRBV3-1 and TRBJ2-1; a possible D gene is TRBD2 (7 bases). V was pared by 4 bases and J by 8 bases, with 18 bases between. CDR1 is LGHDT, CDR2 YNNKEL, per germline (reference sequence). The CDR3 totals 15 residues. The CDR3 loop is CASSPPTGGGDEQFF. The CDR3, as DNA: TGTGCCAGCAGCCCCCCGACTGGCGGGGGCGATGAGCAGTTCTTC.

The chain combines TRBV2 with TRBJ1-1, with D perhaps TRBD1 (5 bases). CDR3 length equals 15 residues. Trimming took 3 bases from V and 4 from J, leaving 15 bases between them. Germline CDR1 is SNHLY and CDR2 is FYNNEI. DNA for the CDR3: TGTGCCAGCAGTGAGGGAGGGGCAGTGTTCACTGAAGCTTTCTTT. Its translation is CASSEGGAVFTEAFF.

The sample holds one count of this clonotype. This chain uses TRBV6-5 with TRBJ2-1; 9 bases map to TRBD1. The CDR3 has 14 residues. Germline assignment: CDR1 MNHEY and CDR2 SVGAGI. V trimming: 5 bases; J trimming: 8 bases; junction bases outside the gene matches: 7. The CDR3 DNA sequence: TGTGCCAGCAGTCAATCGGGACAGGGCTATGAGCAGTTCTTC. Translating gives CASSQSGQGYEQFF.

The chain recombines TRBV4-1 with TRBJ1-3; maybe TRBD1 (5 bases). Trimming took 0 bases from V and 2 from J, leaving 23 bases between them. Germline-derived CDR1 and CDR2 are MGHRA and YSYEKL. This CDR3 contains 20 residues. The CDR3 DNA sequence: TGCGCCAGCAGCCAAGAGCTAGGGGAGGTCCTTGGGACGGCTGGAAACACCATATATTTT. It translates to CASSQELGEVLGTAGNTIYF.

This clonotype was counted a few times. The chain is built from TRBV9 and TRBJ1-1; 7 nucleotides match TRBD1. Germline V gene sequence: CDR1 SGDLS, CDR2 YYNGEE. V lost 4 bases to trimming and J lost 4 bases; unmatched junction nucleotides: 28. The CDR3 extends over 21 amino acids. CDR3 sequence (DNA): TGTGCCAGCAGCTCCCCGGATGGGCGGGACAGCGGGACAGCGGTTCGCACTGAAGCTTTCTTT. It encodes CASSSPDGRDSGTAVRTEAFF.

This clonotype came up a few times. The rearrangement uses TRBV20-1 and TRBJ2-7; D may correspond to TRBD1 or TRBD2 (5 bases each). The CDR3 contains 13 residues. CDR1 DFQATT and CDR2 SNEGSKA come from the germline V gene (reference sequence). V shed 6 bases and J shed 0 bases, with 12 bases lying between them. CDR3 amino acids: CSATGTVSYEQYF. In DNA, the CDR3 is TGCAGTGCCACCGGGACGGTCTCCTACGAGCAGTACTTC.

The chain recombines TRBV9 with TRBJ1-1; D unresolved. The CDR3 contains 17 residues. V lost 5 bases, J lost 2 bases, and 22 bases lay in between. Germline V gene sequence: CDR1 SGDLS, CDR2 YYNGEE. CDR3 sequence (DNA): TGTGCCAGCAGTCCCTTGGAGGGCCCTACCCCTAACACTGAAGCTTTCTTT. Translation gives CASSPLEGPTPNTEAFF.

At least ten counts were recorded for this clonotype. The genes are TRBV29-1 and TRBJ2-7, with 9 bases matching TRBD1. CDR1 and CDR2 (germline): SQVTM, ANQGSEA. This CDR3 has 14 residues. With 6 bases clipped from V and 2 bases from J, the junction kept 8 bases outside the gene matches. CDR3 amino acids: CSVVGDRDPYEQYF. CDR3 DNA sequence: TGCAGCGTGGTAGGGGACAGGGATCCCTACGAGCAGTACTTC.

Regarding this clonotype: This sequence may be a read error, since a much larger clone differs from it by one base. This sequence joins TRBV20-1 and TRBJ2-7, with a weak D call TRBD2 (6 bases). Trimming shortened V by 3 bases and J by 2 bases, and 11 bases separated the two germline ends. CDR3 length equals 13 residues. The germline V gene has CDR1 DFQATT and CDR2 SNEGSKA (reference sequence). CDR3 nucleotide sequence: TGCAGTGCTAGGGGGGGATCTACCTACGAGCAGTACTTC. This encodes CSARGGSTYEQYF.

The sample holds a few counts of this clonotype. This CDR3 reads CASSPTSGSFNYGYTF. For the CDR3, the DNA is TGTGCCAGCAGTCCTACTTCAGGGAGTTTCAACTATGGCTACACCTTC. The V and J genes are TRBV6-5 and TRBJ1-2; a possible D gene is TRBD1 (5 bases). The germline gives CDR1 MNHEY, CDR2 SVGAGI. This CDR3 is 16 amino acids long. V was cut by 5 bases and J by 2 bases, with 18 bases left in between.

In its sample, this clonotype was seen a few times. The chain carries TRBV7-9 and TRBJ2-3; maybe TRBD2 (6 bases). The V end was cut by 5 bases, the J end by 0 bases, with 18 bases between. The CDR3 has 17 residues. Germline V gene lookup returns CDR1 SEHNR and CDR2 FQNEAQ (reference sequence). The CDR3 bases are TGTGCCAGCAGCGCAGGGACTTCCCCGTTGAGCACAGATACGCAGTATTTT. Translated, it gives CASSAGTSPLSTDTQYF. Full variable domain (missing parts from reference TRBV7-9 and TRBJ2-3): DTGVSQNPRHKITKRGQNVTFRCDPISEHNRLYWYRQTLGQGPEFLTYFQNEAQLEKSRLLSDRFSAERPKGSFSTLEIQRTEQGDSAMYLCASSAGTSPLSTDTQYFGPGTRLTVL.

This chain joins TRBV18 and TRBJ1-2, with TRBD1 matching 9 bases. This CDR3 has 14 residues. V lost 3 bases to trimming and J lost 7 bases; unmatched junction nucleotides: 6. The germline V gene has CDR1 KGHSH and CDR2 LQKENI. CDR3 sequence: CASSPDRGYSGYTF. The CDR3 bases are TGTGCCAGCTCACCGGACAGGGGATACAGTGGCTACACCTTC.

The rearrangement links TRBV27 to TRBJ2-7; TRBD1 might be the D (6 bases). CDR1 is MNHEY, CDR2 SMNVEV, per germline (reference sequence). This CDR3 contains 17 residues. The V and J ends lost 3 bases and 3 bases respectively, with 21 bases between them. CDR3 nucleotide sequence: TGTGCCAGCAGTTTTTCTAATACCGGGACAAGAGACTACGAGCAGTACGTC. Its translation is CASSFSNTGTRDYEQYV.

This clonotype appeared many times. The chain couples TRBV12-3 or TRBV12-4 to TRBJ2-7; TRBD1 matches 9 bases. V shed 6 bases and J 0 bases; nucleotides not matched to a gene: 9. The length of the CDR3 is 16 residues. The CDR3 is CASSSTGQGNSYEQYF. The DNA for the CDR3 is TGTGCCAGCAGCTCTACGGGACAGGGCAACTCCTACGAGCAGTACTTC.

This clonotype showed up many times. The chain is built from TRBV7-9 and TRBJ2-5; D is perhaps TRBD1 or TRBD2 (5 bases each). The germline gives CDR1 SEHNR, CDR2 FQNEAQ (reference sequence). The CDR3 consists of 15 residues. Trimming cost V 1 base and J 4 bases, with 13 bases left between them. The CDR3: CASSLEVGPRETQYF. In nucleotides, the CDR3 is TGTGCCAGCAGCTTAGAGGTGGGACCGCGAGAGACCCAGTACTTC.

This clonotype was seen only a few times. V usage is TRBV11-2 and J usage is TRBJ2-2; 9 bases are shared with TRBD2. CDR1 is SGHAT and CDR2 is FQNNGV in the germline V gene. The CDR3 consists of 16 residues. V gave up 5 bases and J gave up 5 bases; unmatched junction bases: 9. CDR3 region: CASSVKLAGATGELFF. As DNA, the CDR3 is TGTGCCAGCAGCGTCAAACTAGCGGGTGCTACCGGGGAGCTGTTTTTT.

In this sample, this clonotype turned up a few times. This rearrangement joins TRBV15 to TRBJ2-7, with no clear D. V was trimmed by 1 base and J by 2 bases, leaving 9 bases between them. Germline CDR1 is LNHNV and CDR2 is YYDKDF (reference sequence). The CDR3 sequence is 14 residues long. In DNA, the CDR3 is TGTGCCACCAGCAGAGGAGGAGTAGCCTACGAGCAGTACTTC. Its translation is CATSRGGVAYEQYF.

This clonotype appeared a few times. The chain uses TRBV27 and TRBJ1-5, with a tentative D call TRBD1 (5 bases). Looked up from germline, CDR1 is MNHEY and CDR2 is SMNVEV (reference sequence). Trimming left V 6 bases short and J 7 bases short, with 16 bases between. The CDR3 is 14 amino acids. Written as DNA, the CDR3 is TGTGCCAGCAGCTTGAGGGGAAGGGGCCAGCCCCAGCATTTT. Translated, it gives CASSLRGRGQPQHF.

This chain joins TRBV27 and TRBJ2-7; 8 bases are shared with TRBD2. Germline-derived CDR1 and CDR2 are MNHEY and SMNVEV (reference sequence). The length of the CDR3 is 15 residues. V gave up 4 bases and J gave up 3 bases; unmatched junction bases: 8. The CDR3 reads CASSSVGGGDYEQYF. DNA for the CDR3: TGTGCCAGCAGTTCGGTCGGGGGGGGCGACTACGAGCAGTACTTC.

The chain links TRBV5-5 to TRBJ2-2; D could derive from TRBD1 or TRBD2 (6 bases each). CDR3 length: 17 amino acids. Looked up from germline, CDR1 is SGHKS and CDR2 is YYEKEE (reference sequence). Trimming removed 3 bases from V and 2 bases from J, with 17 bases in between. The CDR3 DNA follows: TGTGCCAGCAGCTGGACGCAGATGGGGGGCAACACCGGGGAGCTGTTTTTT. Protein: CASSWTQMGGNTGELFF.

This clonotype has only a few counts. V and J are TRBV4-1 and TRBJ2-1; 7 bases agree with TRBD2. The CDR3 spans 17 residues. Germline CDR1 MGHRA, CDR2 YSYEKL. The V gene end was trimmed by 0 bases and the J gene end by 4 bases; junction bases not matched to a gene: 9. CDR3 nucleotide sequence: TGCGCCAGCAGCCAAGATTTGGCGGGAGCATTGTACAATGAGCAGTTCTTC. Residues: CASSQDLAGALYNEQFF.

This clonotype was found a few times. The rearrangement joins TRBV5-1 to TRBJ2-4; 7 bases align to TRBD1. The last part of the DNA fits TRBJ2-7 better; the J call may be wrong. Germline V gives CDR1 SGHRS, CDR2 YFSETQ. The CDR3 runs to 15 residues. This CDR3 reads CASSLRTGPGYEQYF. DNA for the CDR3: TGCGCCAGCAGCTTACGGACAGGCCCGGGCTACGAGCAGTACTTC.